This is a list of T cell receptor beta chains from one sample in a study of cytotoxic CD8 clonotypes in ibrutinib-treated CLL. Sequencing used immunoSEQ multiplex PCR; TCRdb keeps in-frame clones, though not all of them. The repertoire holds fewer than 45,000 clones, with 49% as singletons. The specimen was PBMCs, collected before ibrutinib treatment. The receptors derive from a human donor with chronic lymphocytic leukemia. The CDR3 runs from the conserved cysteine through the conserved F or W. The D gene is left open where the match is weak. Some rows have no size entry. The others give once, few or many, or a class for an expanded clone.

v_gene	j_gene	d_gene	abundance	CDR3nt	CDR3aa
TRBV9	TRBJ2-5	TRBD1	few	TGTGCCAGCAGCGCCGGGACAGGGATTCCAGAGACCCAGTACTTC	CASSAGTGIPETQYF
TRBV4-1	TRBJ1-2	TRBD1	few	TGCGCCAGCAGCCAACCGGGACAGCCCTATGGCTACACCTTC	CASSQPGQPYGYTF
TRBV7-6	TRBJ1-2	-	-	TGTGCCAGCAGCTGGAAACAGGGTGGTGGCTACACCTTC	CASSWKQGGGYTF
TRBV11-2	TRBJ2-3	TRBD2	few	TGTGCCAGCAGCCCTGAGCGGGGGGGCCCTCGCACAGATACGCAGTATTTT	CASSPERGGPRTDTQYF
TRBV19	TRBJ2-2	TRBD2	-	TGTGCCAGTAGTCCAGCGGGGGTGGCCGGGGAGCTGTTTTTT	CASSPAGVAGELFF
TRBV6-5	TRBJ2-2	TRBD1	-	TGTGCCAGCAGTAACGGACAGGGGGCGACCGGGGAGCTGTTTTTT	CASSNGQGATGELFF
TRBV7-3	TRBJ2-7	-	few	TGTGCCAGCAGCTTACAGGGGCAGGGATACGAGCAGTACTTC	CASSLQGQGYEQYF
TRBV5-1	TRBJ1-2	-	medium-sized	TGCGCCAGCAGCTTGGGAGCAGGGGCGGGAGGCTACACCTTC	CASSLGAGAGGYTF
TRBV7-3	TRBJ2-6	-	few	TGTGCCAGCAGCTTAAGTAGGCTTAGCTCTGGGGCCAACGTCCTGACTTTC	CASSLSRLSSGANVLTF
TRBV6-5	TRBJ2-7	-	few	TGTGCCAGCAGTTTTGGGACATATAGCTACGAGCAGTACTTC	CASSFGTYSYEQYF
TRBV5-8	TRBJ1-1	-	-	TGTGCCAGCAGCTTGGTAAAAGATTCTATTTCCACCTACCCTGAAGCTTTCTTT	CASSLVKDSISTYPEAFF
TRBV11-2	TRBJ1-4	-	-	TGTGCCAGCAGCCTCGGAAAGGGGCAGGCAACTAATGAAAAACTGTTTTTT	CASSLGKGQATNEKLFF
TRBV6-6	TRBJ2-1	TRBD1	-	TGTGCCAGCAGTTTCACAGGGGATAGGGATGAGCAGTTCTTC	CASSFTGDRDEQFF
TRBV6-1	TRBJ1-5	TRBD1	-	TGTGCCAGCTTGAACCGGGACAGAAGTCAGCCCCAGCATTTT	CASLNRDRSQPQHF
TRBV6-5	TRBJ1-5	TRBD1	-	TGTGCCAGCAGTAGGAAGACAGGGGGGAATCAGCCCCAGCATTTT	CASSRKTGGNQPQHF
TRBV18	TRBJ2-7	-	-	TGTGCCAGCTCACCTTCCACCCTGGGGGAGCAGTACTTC	CASSPSTLGEQYF
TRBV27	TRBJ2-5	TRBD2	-	TGTGCCAGCAGTTTAGTGCTAGCGGGGGGTCGGGAGACCCAGTACTTC	CASSLVLAGGRETQYF
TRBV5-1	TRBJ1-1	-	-	TGCGCCAGCAGCTTTGGCCACTCGAACACTGAAGCTTTCTTT	CASSFGHSNTEAFF
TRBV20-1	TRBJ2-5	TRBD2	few	TGCAGTGCTCGGGACTACCAGACCCAGTACTTC	CSARDYQTQYF
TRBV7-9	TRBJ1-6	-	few	TGTGCCAGCAGCTTCCGGGGGTCTTCTTTTCCTTCACCCCTCCACTTT	CASSFRGSSFPSPLHF
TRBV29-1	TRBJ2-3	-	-	TGCAGCGTATTACATGGCGGCTCCACAGATACGCAGTATTTT	CSVLHGGSTDTQYF
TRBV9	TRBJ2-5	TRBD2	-	TGTGCCAGCAGCGTAGGGAACGGCGGGGGTCAAGAGACCCAGTACTTC	CASSVGNGGGQETQYF
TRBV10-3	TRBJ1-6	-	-	TGTGCCATCAGGGACAGCGGGTTGGAGCATTCACCCCTCCACTTT	CAIRDSGLEHSPLHF
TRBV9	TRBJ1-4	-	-	TGTGCCAGCAGCGTAGGGGTCCCTGGTGAAAAACTGTTTTTT	CASSVGVPGEKLFF
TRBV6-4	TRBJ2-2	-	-	TGTGCCAGCAGTCGGGAACCGAACACCGGGGAGCTGTTTTTT	CASSREPNTGELFF
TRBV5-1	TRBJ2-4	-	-	TGCGCCAGCAGGGATAGGGACAAAGTCGAAAACATTCAGTACTTC	CASRDRDKVENIQYF
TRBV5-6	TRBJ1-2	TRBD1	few	TGTGCCAGCAGCCCGGGACAGGACTCCTGGGGCTACACCTTC	CASSPGQDSWGYTF
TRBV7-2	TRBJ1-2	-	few	TGTGCCAGCAGCCACAGTGGCTATGGCTACACCTTC	CASSHSGYGYTF
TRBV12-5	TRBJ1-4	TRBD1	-	TGTGCTAGTGGTATGGGACAGACGCTAACTAATGAAAAACTGTTTTTT	CASGMGQTLTNEKLFF
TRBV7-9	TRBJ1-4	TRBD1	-	TGTGCCAGCAGCTTACAACTAGCCAGGGGGCATGGAAAACTGTTTTTT	CASSLQLARGHGKLFF
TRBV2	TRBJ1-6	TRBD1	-	TGTGCCAGCAGTGATGGCCCAGGACAGGGTCTCGCACCCCTCCACTTT	CASSDGPGQGLAPLHF
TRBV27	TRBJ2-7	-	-	TGTGCCAGCAGTGCCGGACTGGCCGAGCAGTACTTC	CASSAGLAEQYF
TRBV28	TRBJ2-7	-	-	TGTGCCAGCAGGCCGGAAAGTGGGGAGCAGTACTTC	CASRPESGEQYF
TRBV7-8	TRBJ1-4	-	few	TGTGCCAGCAGCTTAGTGCTGAGGGGTGAAAAACTGTTTTTT	CASSLVLRGEKLFF
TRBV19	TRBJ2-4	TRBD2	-	TGTGCCAGTAGTACGGTAACTAGCGGCAGGGTCCACTTC	CASSTVTSGRVHF